These 5 T cell receptor beta chains originate from one sample sequenced in a study of T cell responses to AZD1222 COVID-19 vaccine. Repertoires were generated with immunoSEQ multiplex PCR, while TCRdb's copy carries only in-frame clones and drops some. The sample carries about 150,000 clones, approximately 90% recorded once. This specimen was peripheral blood, taken 28 days after the second AZD1222 dose. All receptors come from an adult who received the AZD1222 COVID-19 vaccine.

The rearrangement links TRBV6-5 to TRBJ1-1; TRBD1 matches at 9 bases. This CDR3 has 15 residues. Losses at the gene ends were 5 bases for V and 4 bases for J; bases not matched to a gene: 8. The germline V gene has CDR1 MNHEY and CDR2 SVGAGI. The chain's CDR3 is CASSRGQGWGTEAFF. CDR3 bases: TGTGCCAGCAGTCGGGGACAGGGCTGGGGCACTGAAGCTTTCTTT.

The J gene is TRBJ2-7, the V gene TRBV19; 9 nucleotides agree with TRBD1. The CDR3 totals 16 residues. Trimming removed 3 bases from V and 2 bases from J; junction bases left unmatched: 8. Germline V gene sequence: CDR1 LNHDA, CDR2 SQIVND (reference sequence). The CDR3 region has the DNA TGTGCCAGTAGTATGCCGGGACAGGGACACACCTACGAGCAGTACTTC. Its translation is CASSMPGQGHTYEQYF. The variable domain in full, completed from reference TRBV19 and TRBJ2-7, reads DGGITQSPKYLFRKEGQNVTLSCEQNLNHDAMYWYRQDPGQGLRLIYYSQIVNDFQKGDIAEGYSVSREKKESFPLTVTSAQKNPTAFYLCASSMPGQGHTYEQYFGPGTRLTVT.

The chain joins TRBV19 to TRBJ2-3, with a tentative D call TRBD1 (6 bases). The CDR3 has 16 residues. The V end was cut by 1 base, the J end by 1 base, with 12 bases between. CDR1 is LNHDA and CDR2 is SQIVND in the germline V gene (reference sequence). In DNA form, the CDR3 reads TGTGCCAGTAGTATAGCCAGGGGCGGAGGCACAGATACGCAGTATTTT. Translated: CASSIARGGGTDTQYF.

V is TRBV6-5 and J is TRBJ2-1; D is unclear. The CDR3 has 13 residues. Germline lookup yields CDR1 MNHEY and CDR2 SVGAGI. The V gene lost 6 bases and the J gene lost 1 base, with 7 bases spanning the gap. In DNA form, the CDR3 reads TGTGCCAGCAGGGCAGGATCCTACAATGAGCAGTTCTTC. Residues: CASRAGSYNEQFF.

The chain has TRBV29-1 and TRBJ1-2, with unresolved D. Germline values: CDR1 SQVTM, CDR2 ANQGSEA. Trimming cost V 4 bases and J 7 bases, with 10 bases left between them. The CDR3 runs 11 residues. Here the CDR3 reads CSVGVKSGYTF. The DNA of the CDR3 is TGCAGCGTTGGGGTCAAGTCTGGCTACACCTTC.